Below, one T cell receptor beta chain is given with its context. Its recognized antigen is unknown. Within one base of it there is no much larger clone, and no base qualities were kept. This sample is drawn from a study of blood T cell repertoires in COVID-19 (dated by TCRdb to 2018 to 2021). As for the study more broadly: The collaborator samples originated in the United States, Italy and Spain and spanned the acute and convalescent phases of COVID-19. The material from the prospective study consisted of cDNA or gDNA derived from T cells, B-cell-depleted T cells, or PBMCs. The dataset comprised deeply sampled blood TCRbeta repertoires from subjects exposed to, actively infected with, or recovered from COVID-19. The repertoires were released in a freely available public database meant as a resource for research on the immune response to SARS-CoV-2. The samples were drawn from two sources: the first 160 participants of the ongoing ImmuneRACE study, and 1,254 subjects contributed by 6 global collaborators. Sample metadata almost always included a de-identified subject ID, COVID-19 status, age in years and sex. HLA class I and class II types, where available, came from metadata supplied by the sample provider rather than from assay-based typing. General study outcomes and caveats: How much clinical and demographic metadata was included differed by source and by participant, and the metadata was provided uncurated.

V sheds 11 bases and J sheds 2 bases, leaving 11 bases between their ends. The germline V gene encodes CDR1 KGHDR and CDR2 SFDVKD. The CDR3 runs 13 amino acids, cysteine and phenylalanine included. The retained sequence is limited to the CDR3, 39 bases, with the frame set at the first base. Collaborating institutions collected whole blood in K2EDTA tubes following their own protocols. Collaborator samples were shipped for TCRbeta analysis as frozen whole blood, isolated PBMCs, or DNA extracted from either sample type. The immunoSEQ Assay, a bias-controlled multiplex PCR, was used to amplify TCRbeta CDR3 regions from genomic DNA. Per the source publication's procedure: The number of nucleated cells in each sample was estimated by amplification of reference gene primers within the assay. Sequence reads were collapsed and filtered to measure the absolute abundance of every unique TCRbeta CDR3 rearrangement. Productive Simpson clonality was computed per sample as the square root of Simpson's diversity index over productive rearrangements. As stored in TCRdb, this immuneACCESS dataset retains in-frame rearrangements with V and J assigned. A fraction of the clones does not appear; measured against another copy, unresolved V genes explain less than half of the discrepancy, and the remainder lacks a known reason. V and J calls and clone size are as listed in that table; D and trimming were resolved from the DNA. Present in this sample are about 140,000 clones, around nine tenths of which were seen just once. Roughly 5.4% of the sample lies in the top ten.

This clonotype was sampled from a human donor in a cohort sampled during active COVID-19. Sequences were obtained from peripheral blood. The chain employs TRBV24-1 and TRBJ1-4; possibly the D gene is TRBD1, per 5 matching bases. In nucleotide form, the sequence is TGTGCCAGGAACAGGTTTACTAATGAAAAACTGTTTTTT. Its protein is CARNRFTNEKLFF.